This is a list of T cell receptor beta chains from one sample in a study of Graves' ophthalmopathy and Graves' hyperthyroidism. In TCRdb, the multiplex PCR reads were re-called with MiXCR into one record per CDR3 protein. Altogether over a million distinct CDR3 sequences are present, about two fifths being singletons, with the ten largest covering 11%. The sequenced sample was peripheral blood or thyroid tissue (not recorded which). The receptors originated from an adult man with Graves' hyperthyroidism. CDR3s include the opening cysteine and the closing phenylalanine or tryptophan. The D gene is left open where the match is weak.

V gene	D gene	J gene	CDR3 protein
TRBV4-3	NA	TRBJ2-5	CASSPGIRETQYF
TRBV7-2	TRBD1	TRBJ1-2	CASSIGQGVMDGYTF
TRBV5-1	NA	TRBJ2-7	CASSRGPRNSYEQYF
TRBV29-1	NA	TRBJ1-2	CSAGGDLWGYTF
TRBV20-1	NA	TRBJ2-5	CSARDIRETQYF
TRBV7-9	NA	TRBJ2-7	CASSFDMTPPYEQYF
TRBV7-2	NA	TRBJ1-5	CASSGTPKPQHF
TRBV25-1	NA	TRBJ1-2	CASSPLERNGYTF
TRBV7-9	NA	TRBJ1-2	CASEMTENYGYTF
TRBV7-3	NA	TRBJ2-7	CASSLGLDFTYEQYF
TRBV12-3/TRBV12-4	NA	TRBJ2-5	CASSSQPPGPHRRGETQYF
TRBV11-1	NA	TRBJ2-2	CASSLERQGTPGSCFF
TRBV10-2	NA	TRBJ1-5	CASSEPEGRGVAQHF
TRBV20-1	NA	TRBJ1-5	CSVLDPGGTGQPQHF
TRBV12-3/TRBV12-4	TRBD2	TRBJ2-5	CASSLFGGSRETQYF
TRBV5-1	NA	TRBJ1-2	CASSNGGEGYGYTF
TRBV19	NA	TRBJ1-1	CASRDTGTEAFF
TRBV29-1	NA	TRBJ1-1	CSARRTLNTEAFF
TRBV20-1	NA	TRBJ1-3	CSARDRQDSGNTIYF
TRBV5-1	TRBD1	TRBJ1-1	CASSLGSGQGVGEAFF
TRBV7-2	NA	TRBJ2-5	CASSKRGLNGETQYF
TRBV12-3/TRBV12-4	NA	TRBJ2-7	CASMGGGEQYF
TRBV2	TRBD1	TRBJ1-6	CASSMLDRANSPLHF
TRBV20-1	NA	TRBJ2-7	CSARVKTYEQYF
TRBV7-2	NA	TRBJ1-6	CASSLKIAGFGSTLHF
TRBV20-1	NA	NA	CSAREVATDTQYF
TRBV19	NA	TRBJ2-2	CASSSLGSREPNTGELFF
TRBV19	TRBD1	TRBJ1-1	CAWSTQGAQEAFF
TRBV10-3	NA	TRBJ1-1	CASSYSDRSMNTEAFF